This TCR beta chain was captured by sequencing in a study of control samples from healthy donors and cancer patients. Germline lookup yields CDR1 LNHDA and CDR2 SQIVND (reference sequence). There are 14 residues in the CDR3. With 7 bases removed from V and 4 bases from J, the gap between germline ends came to 13 bases. The table came from immunoSEQ multiplex PCR; TCRdb's copy has only in-frame clones and leaves some out. The sample yields around 130,000 clones, around 89% seen once. The V and J genes are TRBV19 and TRBJ1-4; D is undetermined. This receptor was obtained from a man aged 45-60 years in good health. Sequenced input: blood. CDR3 sequence: CASTPGRSNEKLFF. CDR3 DNA sequence: TGTGCCAGTACCCCCGGACGGAGTAATGAAAAACTGTTTTTT. Full variable domain (remainder filled in from reference TRBV19 and TRBJ1-4): DGGITQSPKYLFRKEGQNVTLSCEQNLNHDAMYWYRQDPGQGLRLIYYSQIVNDFQKGDIAEGYSVSREKKESFPLTVTSAQKNPTAFYLCASTPGRSNEKLFFGSGTQLSVL.